These 29 T cell receptor beta chains were sequenced from one sample in a study of shared clonotypes between healthy human individuals. Only in-frame clones appear in the TCRdb table, and some are missing; sequencing was by immunoSEQ multiplex PCR. The table lists under 1 million clones, more than 85% of them singletons. Naive CD8 cells, CD45RO-negative and positively selected for CCR7, excluded terminally differentiated effector memory CD45RA+ cells. The sample consisted of naive CD8+ T cells sorted from blood. Receptors were obtained from a man in his thirties or forties in good health.

The chain couples TRBV4-1 to TRBJ1-1; D uncertain. Per the germline V gene, CDR1 is MGHRA and CDR2 is YSYEKL. The CDR3 totals 15 residues. The V end was cut by 0 bases, the J end by 8 bases, with 16 bases between. CDR3 DNA sequence: TGCGCCAGCAGCCAAGAAGGTTCCAGACAAAACGAAGCTTTCTTT. Translated, it gives CASSQEGSRQNEAFF.

V is TRBV29-1 and J is TRBJ2-2; TRBD2 aligns across 7 bases. V dropped 4 bases and J dropped 3; count of bases not matched to a gene: 5. The CDR3 sequence is 14 residues long. From germline, CDR1 is SQVTM and CDR2 ANQGSEA. CDR3 sequence: CSVAGGSDTGELFF. CDR3 bases: TGCAGCGTTGCGGGCGGGAGTGACACCGGGGAGCTGTTTTTT.

Comment on this clone: This specimen includes other DNA sequences encoding the same CDR3. The rearrangement links TRBV6-1 to TRBJ2-1, with D hard to call. The CDR3 is 13 residues long. Trimming took 1 base from V and 4 from J, leaving 5 bases between them. The germline V gene encodes CDR1 MNHNS and CDR2 SASEGT. CDR3 region: CASSEGGYNEQFF. The DNA for the CDR3 is TGTGCCAGCAGTGAAGGGGGATACAATGAGCAGTTCTTC.

The CDR3 region has the DNA TGTGCCAGTAGTATAACGGGACTAGCGGGAGATACCGGGGAGCTGTTTTTT. Its protein product is CASSITGLAGDTGELFF. The chain employs TRBV19 and TRBJ2-2; TRBD2 matches at 14 bases. There are 17 residues in the CDR3. Per the germline V gene, CDR1 is LNHDA and CDR2 is SQIVND (reference sequence). Unmatched junction bases numbered 4, after V lost 2 bases and J lost 5 bases. The complete variable domain, with remaining parts taken from reference TRBV19 and TRBJ2-2, reads DGGITQSPKYLFRKEGQNVTLSCEQNLNHDAMYWYRQDPGQGLRLIYYSQIVNDFQKGDIAEGYSVSREKKESFPLTVTSAQKNPTAFYLCASSITGLAGDTGELFFGEGSRLTVL.

The V and J genes are TRBV25-1 and TRBJ2-7; 7 bases are shared with TRBD1. The germline CDR1 and CDR2 sequences are MGHDK and SYGVNS. The CDR3 has 14 residues. J lost 5 bases, V lost 2 bases, and 6 bases had no gene match. In nucleotides, the CDR3 is TGTGCCAGCAGTGAAGACAGGGTGATACACGAGCAGTACTTC. This sequence encodes CASSEDRVIHEQYF.

The chain joins TRBV19 to TRBJ1-1; no definite D call. The CDR3 is made up of 14 amino acids. V gave up 5 bases and J gave up 1 base, with 11 bases separating them. In germline, CDR1 is LNHDA, CDR2 SQIVND (reference sequence). The CDR3 DNA reads as TGTGCCAGTAGTTCAAGTACTTCGAACACTGAAGCTTTCTTT. This codes for CASSSSTSNTEAFF.

The chain uses TRBV7-6 and TRBJ2-7; 12 bases agree with TRBD1. The CDR3 spans 19 residues. The germline gives CDR1 SGHVS, CDR2 FNYEAQ. V lost 2 bases, J lost 0 bases, and 11 bases stayed unmatched. CDR3: CASSLTGTGGAGGSYEQYF. The DNA of the CDR3 is TGTGCCAGCAGCTTAACCGGGACAGGGGGCGCGGGAGGCTCCTACGAGCAGTACTTC.

The chain is built from TRBV7-3 and TRBJ2-7; D unclear. Germline CDR1 reads SGHTA; CDR2 reads FQGTGA. Trimming took off 2 bases at V and 0 bases at J, with 8 bases between the two ends. This CDR3 region has 14 residues. This CDR3 reads CASSLFLGSYEQYF. The CDR3 region has the DNA TGTGCCAGCAGCTTATTTTTAGGCTCCTACGAGCAGTACTTC.

The chain couples TRBV6-5 to TRBJ2-1; no clear D gene. CDR3 length: 16 residues. The V gene lost 0 bases and the J gene lost 3 bases, with 12 bases spanning the gap. CDR1 and CDR2 (germline): MNHEY, SVGAGI. CDR3: CASSYSNTPYYNEQFF. The CDR3 DNA reads as TGTGCCAGCAGTTACTCGAACACTCCCTACTACAATGAGCAGTTCTTC.

V usage is TRBV6-5 and J usage is TRBJ2-7; 9 bases match TRBD2. There are 14 residues in the CDR3. V was clipped by 6 bases and J by 1 base; unmatched bases: 4. Germline values: CDR1 MNHEY, CDR2 SVGAGI. CDR3 protein: CASRRLAESYEQYF. For the CDR3, the DNA is TGTGCCAGCAGACGACTAGCGGAGTCCTACGAGCAGTACTTC.

The rearrangement links TRBV9 to TRBJ1-2; the D gene is possibly TRBD1 (5 bases). Germline CDR1 and CDR2: SGDLS and YYNGEE. V lost 4 bases, J lost 6 bases, and 13 bases lay in between. This CDR3 spans 13 amino acids. The CDR3: CASSPGAVDGYTF. The CDR3 DNA follows: TGTGCCAGCAGCCCCGGGGCAGTCGATGGCTACACCTTC.

This chain uses TRBV7-9 with TRBJ2-7; D remains unclear. In germline, CDR1 is SEHNR, CDR2 FQNEAQ (reference sequence). CDR3 size: 12 residues. V was pared by 3 bases and J by 5 bases, with 8 bases between. CDR3 DNA sequence: TGTGCCAGCAGCTTTTGGCTAGACGAGCAGTACTTC. Protein sequence: CASSFWLDEQYF.

The chain is built from TRBV13 and TRBJ2-1; D is perhaps TRBD2 (6 bases). Trimming took off 7 bases at V and 8 bases at J, with 18 bases between the two ends. Germline lookup yields CDR1 PRHDT and CDR2 FYEKMQ (reference sequence). The CDR3 is 14 amino acids. The CDR3 DNA reads as TGTGCCAGCAAAGTGACTAGGCGTTTCGATGAGCAGTTCTTC. It encodes CASKVTRRFDEQFF.

This clone was counted once. The chain joins TRBV5-4 to TRBJ2-7, with 11 bases lining up with TRBD2. This CDR3 comprises 16 residues. The germline V gene has CDR1 SGHNT and CDR2 YYREEE (reference sequence). With V trimmed by 0 bases and J by 2 bases, 4 bases remained unmatched. The CDR3 is CASSLGLAGGPYEQYF. As DNA, the CDR3 is TGTGCCAGCAGCTTGGGCCTAGCGGGAGGCCCCTACGAGCAGTACTTC. Combining the CDR3 with reference TRBV5-4 and TRBJ2-7 gives the whole variable domain ETGVTQSPTHLIKTRGQQVTLRCSSQSGHNTVSWYQQALGQGPQFIFQYYREEENGRGNFPPRFSGLQFPNYSSELNVNALELDDSALYLCASSLGLAGGPYEQYFGPGTRLTVT.

The chain recombines TRBV29-1 with TRBJ2-1; D is perhaps TRBD2 (5 bases). The CDR3 spans 15 residues. Trimming left V 1 base short and J 4 bases short, with 14 bases between. The germline V gene encodes CDR1 SQVTM and CDR2 ANQGSEA. Here the CDR3 reads CSVEVGISSYNEQFF. CDR3 coding DNA: TGCAGCGTTGAAGTCGGGATCTCATCGTACAATGAGCAGTTCTTC.

This clone was observed a few times. The chain carries TRBV2 and TRBJ2-7; 10 nucleotides align to TRBD1. Looked up from germline, CDR1 is SNHLY and CDR2 is FYNNEI. The CDR3 is made up of 15 amino acids. J was trimmed by 0 bases and V by 8 bases; bases with no gene match: 7. The CDR3 DNA reads TGTGCCAGCGGCGAACGGGACAGGGGCTCCTACGAGCAGTACTTC. Residues: CASGERDRGSYEQYF.

The J gene is TRBJ2-4, the V gene TRBV5-1; 9 nucleotides line up with TRBD1. The CDR3 is 15 residues long. The germline V gene encodes CDR1 SGHRS and CDR2 YFSETQ. J was trimmed by 5 bases and V by 0 bases; bases with no gene match: 3. The CDR3 here is CASSLGRTGENIQYF. Here the CDR3 DNA reads TGCGCCAGCAGCTTGGGGCGGACAGGGGAAAACATTCAGTACTTC.

The chain combines TRBV10-3 with TRBJ2-1; 9 bases map to TRBD1. There are 13 residues in the CDR3. The V gene end was trimmed by 10 bases and the J gene end by 5 bases; junction bases not matched to a gene: 6. Germline V gives CDR1 ENHRY, CDR2 SYGVKD. The CDR3 coding sequence is TGTGCCACCGGGGGGACAGGGAACAATGAGCAGTTCTTC. It specifies CATGGTGNNEQFF.

The V and J genes are TRBV7-6 and TRBJ1-3; tentative D call: TRBD1 (6 bases). The V gene lost 1 base and the J gene lost 2 bases, with 27 bases spanning the gap. This CDR3 has 21 residues. In germline, CDR1 is SGHVS, CDR2 FNYEAQ. The CDR3 bases are TGTGCCAGCAGCTTAGTGGATGGGTTCGAATCCTCGACAGGACCTGGAAACACCATATATTTT. Encoded protein: CASSLVDGFESSTGPGNTIYF.

The J gene is TRBJ2-1, the V gene TRBV29-1; 7 nucleotides align to TRBD2. After removal of 4 bases from V and 5 bases from J, the junction contained 8 bases not matched to a gene. CDR1 is SQVTM and CDR2 is ANQGSEA in the germline V gene. The CDR3 is 14 residues long. The CDR3 nucleotides are TGCAGCGTTGGGGAGGCTAGCGGAAACAATGAGCAGTTCTTC. Protein sequence: CSVGEASGNNEQFF.

The chain couples TRBV7-3 to TRBJ2-7; TRBD1 matches 9 bases. This CDR3 has 14 residues. CDR1 is SGHTA, CDR2 FQGTGA, per germline. V was clipped by 5 bases and J by 5 bases; unmatched bases: 7. The CDR3 DNA reads TGTGCCAGCAGCCCGGGACAGGGAGTCCACGAGCAGTACTTC. Its protein product is CASSPGQGVHEQYF.

In its sample, this clone was seen once. The chain is built from TRBV5-1 and TRBJ2-7, with TRBD2 identical over 8 bases. The CDR3 has 15 amino acids. J lost 3 bases, V lost 4 bases, and 9 bases had no gene match. The germline CDR1 and CDR2 sequences are SGHRS and YFSETQ. CDR3 coding DNA: TGCGCCAGCAGCCAGGTAGCGGGATCTATCTACGAGCAGTACTTC. Translation gives CASSQVAGSIYEQYF.

Remarks on this clone: The sample contains more than one DNA sequence encoding this CDR3. The CDR3 is CASRTSGISNEQFF. The CDR3 region has the DNA TGTGCCAGCAGGACTAGCGGGATCTCCAATGAGCAGTTCTTC. V is TRBV6-1 and J is TRBJ2-1; 11 positions match TRBD2. V was clipped by 6 bases and J by 6 bases; unmatched bases: 4. This CDR3 region has 14 residues. Germline CDR1 MNHNS, CDR2 SASEGT.

The V and J genes are TRBV20-1 and TRBJ1-1, with D perhaps matching TRBD1 (5 bases). The CDR3 totals 11 residues. V lost 4 bases, J lost 8 bases, and 11 bases lay in between. The germline CDR1 and CDR2 sequences are DFQATT and SNEGSKA (reference sequence). The CDR3, as DNA: TGCAGTGCTACAGCAGGGCAGGAAGCTTTCTTT. Encoded protein: CSATAGQEAFF.

CDR3 sequence (DNA): TGTGCCAGCAGCTTAGATCCGGCGGTAACAGATACGCAGTATTTT. Encoded protein: CASSLDPAVTDTQYF. The chain joins TRBV11-3 to TRBJ2-3; no definite D call. Trimming left V 0 bases short and J 3 bases short, with 10 bases between. The germline CDR1 and CDR2 sequences are SGHNT and YENEEA. The CDR3 runs to 15 residues.

This rearrangement joins TRBV30 to TRBJ2-2, with D uncertain. Germline loops: CDR1 GTSNPN, CDR2 SVGIG (reference sequence). Trimming cost V 0 bases and J 8 bases, with 10 bases left between them. The CDR3 covers 13 residues. The CDR3 DNA sequence: TGTGCCTGGAGTGTAGGTGGGGTAGGGGAGCTGTTTTTT. Its protein is CAWSVGGVGELFF.

The count of this clone is one. This chain links TRBV11-2 with TRBJ1-1; 8 bases match TRBD1. Germline CDR1 reads SGHAT; CDR2 reads FQNNGV. V shed 7 bases and J 1 base; nucleotides not matched to a gene: 8. The CDR3 has 15 amino acids. CDR3 sequence (DNA): TGTGCCAGCAACAAACCAGGGGGCAAGAACACTGAAGCTTTCTTT. It specifies CASNKPGGKNTEAFF.

The chain combines TRBV6-5 with TRBJ2-1; 9 nucleotides agree with TRBD1. Germline V gives CDR1 MNHEY, CDR2 SVGAGI. The V gene end was trimmed by 6 bases and the J gene end by 5 bases; junction bases not matched to a gene: 8. The CDR3 consists of 15 residues. The CDR3 DNA reads as TGTGCCAGCAGCCAAGGGACAGGGTCGAACAATGAGCAGTTCTTC. It codes for CASSQGTGSNNEQFF.

The table lists this clone with a count of one. The chain joins TRBV2 to TRBJ1-2; D unclear. Germline lookup yields CDR1 SNHLY and CDR2 FYNNEI. Trimming took 2 bases from V and 5 from J, leaving 9 bases between them. CDR3 size: 13 residues. The CDR3 loop is CASSERPLYGYTF. DNA of the CDR3: TGTGCCAGCAGTGAACGTCCTTTGTATGGCTACACCTTC.